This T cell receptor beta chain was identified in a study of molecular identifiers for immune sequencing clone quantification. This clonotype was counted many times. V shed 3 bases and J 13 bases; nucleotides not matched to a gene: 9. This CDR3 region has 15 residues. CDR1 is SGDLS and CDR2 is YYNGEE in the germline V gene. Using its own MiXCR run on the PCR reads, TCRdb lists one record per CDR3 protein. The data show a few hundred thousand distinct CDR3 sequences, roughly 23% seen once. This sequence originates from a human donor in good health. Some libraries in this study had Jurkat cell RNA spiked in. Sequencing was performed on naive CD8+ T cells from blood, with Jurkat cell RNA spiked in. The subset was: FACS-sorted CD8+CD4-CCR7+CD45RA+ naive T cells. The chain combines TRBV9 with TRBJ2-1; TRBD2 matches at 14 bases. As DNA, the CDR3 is TGTGCCAGCAGCGAGACTAGCGGGGGGGCTCAGGTACAGTTCTTC. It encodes CASSETSGGAQVQFF.